Listed here are 23 T cell receptor beta chains from one sample, sequenced in a study of CD8 T cells in ankylosing spondylitis (dated by TCRdb to about 2017). Preparation of the library involved 5' RACE. Sequencing was carried out with an Illumina HiSeq 2500. The raw public data were reprocessed by TCRdb itself: fastp quality trimming at Q25, MiXCR clonotype calling, in-frame beta chains only. Rows are combined by CDR3 protein, so each entry shows the most common genes and DNA. This sample gives about 320,000 distinct CDR3 sequences in total; around 10% of them show up just once. Around 8.4% of the sample goes to the ten largest clones. The sample was blood, either unsorted or a sorted T cell fraction (not recorded which). These receptors were taken from a female donor with ankylosing spondylitis or in good health (not recorded which).

In its sample, this clonotype was seen many times. This sequence joins TRBV20-1 and TRBJ2-2; D may correspond to TRBD1 or TRBD2 (6 bases each). Trimming cost V 2 bases and J 4 bases, with 8 bases left between them. Germline CDR1 is DFQATT and CDR2 is SNEGSKA (reference sequence). This CDR3 has 13 residues. In nucleotides, the CDR3 is TGCAGTGCTAGAAGGGGGGCCACCGGGGAGCTGTTTTTT. Protein product: CSARRGATGELFF.

This clonotype was recorded many times. V is TRBV20-1 and J is TRBJ2-3; the D is unclear. Germline loops: CDR1 DFQATT, CDR2 SNEGSKA (reference sequence). The V gene lost 5 bases and the J gene lost 6 bases, with 18 bases spanning the gap. The CDR3 has 14 amino acids. The CDR3 loop reads CSAAASETLDTQYF. The DNA of the CDR3 is TGCAGTGCTGCCGCCAGCGAAACGCTGGATACGCAGTATTTT.

The sample holds a few counts of this clonotype. This chain uses TRBV4-1 with TRBJ2-5; 8 bases align to TRBD2. The germline V gene encodes CDR1 MGHRA and CDR2 YSYEKL. After removal of 3 bases from V and 3 bases from J, the junction contained 9 bases not matched to a gene. The CDR3 loop spans 16 amino acids. The chain's CDR3 is CASSHPLAGGEETQYF. For the CDR3, the DNA is TGCGCCAGCAGCCATCCCTTGGCGGGGGGCGAAGAGACCCAGTACTTC.

This clonotype showed up many times. The chain is built from TRBV7-8 and TRBJ1-4; 8 bases are a match to TRBD1. The ends lost 4 bases at V and 9 bases at J; junction bases unmatched: 13. Germline CDR1 is SGHVS and CDR2 is FQNEAQ. CDR3 length: 16 residues. The CDR3 DNA reads TGTGCCAGCAGCTCAAGACAGGGGACGGCAGGCCAAAAACTGTTTTTT. Protein product: CASSSRQGTAGQKLFF.

In this sample, this clonotype turned up many times. V and J are TRBV18 and TRBJ2-4; D uncertain. There are 14 residues in the CDR3. V was shortened by 2 bases and J by 12 bases, with 17 bases between the two germline ends. Germline loops: CDR1 KGHSH, CDR2 LQKENI. The chain's CDR3 is CASSPGRTPPHQYF. In DNA, the CDR3 is TGTGCCAGCTCACCAGGTAGAACCCCCCCTCATCAGTACTTC.

This clonotype was recorded a few times. The rearrangement joins TRBV20-1 to TRBJ2-1; 11 bases are shared with TRBD2. Trimming took 3 bases from V and 7 from J; bases not matched to a gene: 11. The CDR3 covers 16 residues. Germline values: CDR1 DFQATT, CDR2 SNEGSKA (reference sequence). This CDR3 reads CSASMLAGGHRNEQFF. The DNA of the CDR3 is TGCAGTGCTAGTATGTTAGCGGGGGGGCATAGAAATGAGCAGTTCTTC.

Comments on this clonotype: The junction departs from germline at one end; a sequencing error may be responsible. The rearrangement uses TRBV7-6 and TRBJ2-7; TRBD2 matches at 12 bases. The CDR3 totals 19 residues. Germline lookup yields CDR1 SGHVS and CDR2 FNYEAQ. The CDR3 loop reads CASSLQLGAGLAGSHERYF. CDR3 in DNA: TGTGCCAGCAGCTTACAGCTGGGCGCAGGACTAGCGGGGAGCCACGAGCGGTACTTC.

This clonotype was picked up a small number of times. At one boundary the junction diverges from the germline segment, which might be a read error. The J gene is TRBJ2-7, the V gene TRBV12-3 or TRBV12-4; the D gene is possibly TRBD2 (6 bases). The CDR3 has 18 residues. CDR3 loop: CAISLGFGLAGPFYEQYF. CDR3 DNA: TGTGCCATCAGTTTAGGATTCGGTCTCGCGGGGCCCTTTTACGAGCAGTACTTC.

This clonotype was recorded at least ten times. The V call is TRBV29-1, the J call TRBJ1-6; 9 bases fit TRBD1. The CDR3 has 13 amino acids. The ends lost 4 bases at V and 8 bases at J; junction bases unmatched: 3. Germline V gives CDR1 SQVTM, CDR2 ANQGSEA. In nucleotides, the CDR3 is TGCAGCGTTGGGGACAGGGAAGATTCACCCCTCCACTTT. Amino acid sequence: CSVGDREDSPLHF. Combining the CDR3 with reference TRBV29-1 and TRBJ1-6 gives the whole variable domain SAVISQKPSRDICQRGTSLTIQCQVDSQVTMMFWYRQQPGQSLTLIATANQGSEATYESGFVIDKFPISRPNLTFSTLTVSNMSPEDSSIYLCSVGDREDSPLHFGNGTRLTVT.

This clonotype occurred many times. The chain combines TRBV7-9 with TRBJ1-5; no firm D call. The V end lost 1 base, the J end lost 6 bases, and 7 bases lay between the germline ends. The CDR3 is 13 residues long. Per the germline V gene, CDR1 is SEHNR and CDR2 is FQNEAQ (reference sequence). In DNA form, the CDR3 reads TGTGCCAGCAGCTTAGATGAAGCTCAGCCCCAGCATTTT. It encodes CASSLDEAQPQHF. The whole variable domain, remainder taken from reference TRBV7-9 and TRBJ1-5, is DTGVSQNPRHKITKRGQNVTFRCDPISEHNRLYWYRQTLGQGPEFLTYFQNEAQLEKSRLLSDRFSAERPKGSFSTLEIQRTEQGDSAMYLCASSLDEAQPQHFGDGTRLSIL.

This rearrangement joins TRBV5-1 to TRBJ2-5; D assignment may be TRBD1 or TRBD2 (6 bases each). Germline CDR1 is SGHRS and CDR2 is YFSETQ. V gave up 1 base and J gave up 4 bases, with 17 bases separating them. CDR3 length equals 16 residues. The CDR3 nucleotides read TGCGCCAGCAGCTTGCCCCGGACGGGGGCGGGAGAGACCCAGTACTTC. Amino acids: CASSLPRTGAGETQYF.

In this sample, this clonotype turned up many times. The CDR3 nucleotides are TGCAGCGTTGGTGGGGGATATGTCGGGGAGCTGTTTTTT. Its translation is CSVGGGYVGELFF. The chain employs TRBV29-1 and TRBJ2-2, with D tentatively TRBD1 or TRBD2 (5 bases each). Germline-derived CDR1 and CDR2 are SQVTM and ANQGSEA. The CDR3 extends over 13 amino acids. Trimming left V 4 bases short and J 7 bases short, with 13 bases between.

V usage is TRBV9 and J usage is TRBJ2-1, with TRBD2 as a possible D gene (5 bases). Trimming pared 0 bases from V and 9 bases from J, leaving 7 bases between. There are 12 residues in the CDR3. Germline CDR1 is SGDLS and CDR2 is YYNGEE. The CDR3 DNA is TGTGCCAGCAGCGTAGCTCGGGGTGAGCAGTTCTTC. This gives the protein CASSVARGEQFF.

The chain recombines TRBV2 with TRBJ1-2, with unresolved D. This CDR3 comprises 15 residues. The V gene's germline CDR1 is SNHLY and CDR2 FYNNEI. Trimming left V 4 bases short and J 4 bases short, with 16 bases between. The CDR3 coding sequence is TGTGCCAGCAGTGCCCTGGCGGCGAGTTCCTATGGCTACACCTTC. It translates to CASSALAASSYGYTF. Full variable domain (missing parts from reference TRBV2 and TRBJ1-2): EPEVTQTPSHQVTQMGQEVILRCVPISNHLYFYWYRQILGQKVEFLVSFYNNEISEKSEIFDDQFSVERPDGSNFTLKIRSTKLEDSAMYFCASSALAASSYGYTFGSGTRLTVV.

This clonotype appeared a single time. This chain joins TRBV28 and TRBJ2-2; D unclear. The CDR3 totals 13 residues. The V end was cut by 4 bases, the J end by 6 bases, with 9 bases between. The germline V gene has CDR1 MDHEN and CDR2 SYDVKM. The CDR3 DNA reads TGTGCCAGCAGTTATCCTAGTTCCGGGGAGCTGTTTTTT. Protein product: CASSYPSSGELFF.

This clonotype was found many times. The gene calls are TRBV7-9 and TRBJ1-2; D remains ambiguous. This CDR3 is built from 13 residues. Germline-derived CDR1 and CDR2 are SEHNR and FQNEAQ (reference sequence). V was cut by 5 bases and J by 3 bases, with 10 bases left in between. The CDR3 sequence is CASSPQTYYGYTF. The CDR3 DNA reads as TGTGCCAGCAGCCCACAGACTTACTATGGCTACACCTTC.

This clonotype appeared many times. V is TRBV5-1 and J is TRBJ2-7; perhaps TRBD2 as D (5 bases). Germline values: CDR1 SGHRS, CDR2 YFSETQ. V lost 5 bases and J 7 bases, leaving 22 bases between the germline ends. This CDR3 is built from 15 residues. CDR3 in amino acids: CASRVGMISSREQYF. CDR3 DNA: TGCGCCAGCAGAGTCGGGATGATTTCATCACGAGAGCAGTACTTC.

This clonotype was counted many times. The J gene is TRBJ2-7, the V gene TRBV3-1, with D possibly TRBD1 on 7 matching bases. Trimming took 1 base from V and 6 from J, leaving 16 bases between them. Germline lookup yields CDR1 LGHDT and CDR2 YNNKEL (reference sequence). This CDR3 contains 15 residues. The CDR3 DNA follows: TGTGCCAGCAGCCAAGGAGGCGGGACAGCACGCGAGCAGTACTTC. This encodes CASSQGGGTAREQYF.

This clonotype was counted a few times. DNA of the CDR3: TGCAGTGCTTCTGACAGGGTGTACAATGAGCAGTTCTTC. Its protein product is CSASDRVYNEQFF. The chain employs TRBV20-1 and TRBJ2-1, with 7 positions matching TRBD1. CDR1 is DFQATT and CDR2 is SNEGSKA in the germline V gene (reference sequence). This CDR3 spans 13 amino acids. V was pared by 5 bases and J by 4 bases, with 5 bases of the junction left unmatched.

This clonotype has at least ten counts. The chain is built from TRBV25-1 and TRBJ2-2; possibly TRBD2 for D (6 bases). The V end was cut by 3 bases, the J end by 4 bases, with 18 bases between. This CDR3 spans 17 amino acids. Per the germline V gene, CDR1 is MGHDK and CDR2 is SYGVNS. CDR3 in amino acids: CASSERRGGVGTGELFF. In DNA, the CDR3 is TGTGCCAGCAGTGAGCGGCGAGGAGGGGTCGGCACCGGGGAGCTGTTTTTT.

This clonotype appeared many times. The V and J genes are TRBV7-9 and TRBJ2-1; D is tentatively TRBD1 or TRBD2 (5 bases each). The CDR3 runs 17 residues. CDR1 SEHNR and CDR2 FQNEAQ come from the germline V gene (reference sequence). Trimming removed 1 base from V and 7 bases from J, with 20 bases in between. The CDR3 nucleotides are TGTGCCAGCAGCTTAGTTCTTCCCCGGGGCCCTGGGAATGAGCAGTTCTTC. It specifies CASSLVLPRGPGNEQFF.

This clonotype was seen repeatedly, ten times or more. The rearrangement links TRBV10-3 to TRBJ2-5, with a weak D call TRBD1 (7 bases). V lost 3 bases to trimming and J lost 6 bases, with 20 bases between them. The CDR3 consists of 16 residues. The germline V gene encodes CDR1 ENHRY and CDR2 SYGVKD. CDR3 coding DNA: TGTGCCATCAGTGACAGGACAGGCAGGGGAGGTCAGACCCAGTACTTC. It is translated as CAISDRTGRGGQTQYF.

The chain is built from TRBV27 and TRBJ2-7; TRBD1 aligns across 7 bases. The CDR3 has 14 residues. From germline, CDR1 is MNHEY and CDR2 SMNVEV (reference sequence). V trimming: 5 bases; J trimming: 1 base; junction bases outside the gene matches: 5. The CDR3 is CASSPDRVSYEQYF. CDR3 DNA sequence: TGTGCCAGCAGTCCAGACAGGGTATCCTACGAGCAGTACTTC.